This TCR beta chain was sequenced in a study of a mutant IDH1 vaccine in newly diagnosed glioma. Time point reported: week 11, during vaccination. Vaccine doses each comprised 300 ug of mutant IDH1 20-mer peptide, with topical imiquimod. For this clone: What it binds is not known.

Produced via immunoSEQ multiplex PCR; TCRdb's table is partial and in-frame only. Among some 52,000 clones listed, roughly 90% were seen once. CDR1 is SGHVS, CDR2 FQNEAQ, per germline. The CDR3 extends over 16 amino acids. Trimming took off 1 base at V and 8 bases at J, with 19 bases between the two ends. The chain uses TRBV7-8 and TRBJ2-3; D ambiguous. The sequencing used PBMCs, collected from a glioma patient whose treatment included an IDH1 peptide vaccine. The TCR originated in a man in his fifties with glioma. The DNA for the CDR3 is TGTGCCAGCAGCTTAGTCACGGCCCGGAGCCCAGGTACGCAGTATTTT. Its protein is CASSLVTARSPGTQYF.